This is a list of T cell receptor beta chains from one sample in a study of T-cell memory formation after mild COVID-19. Each CDR3 protein gets one entry after TCRdb re-called the 5' RACE reads with MiXCR. The repertoire includes some 440,000 distinct CDR3 sequences, roughly 25% of them detected once, and about an eighth sits in the top ten. The sequenced material came from PBMCs or a T cell subset sorted from them (not recorded which). These receptors all stem from an adult woman who had mild COVID-19 (a few samples of this study predate the infection). Cell type and time point are not known. CDR3s include the opening cysteine and the closing phenylalanine or tryptophan. Each record gives: V gene, J gene, clone size, D gene, CDR3 DNA, CDR3 protein. The D gene is left open where the match is weak. Clone size, where shown, is once, few, many, or a class for clones that have expanded.

V: TRBV3-1
J: TRBJ2-1
size: few
D: -
DNA: TGTGCCAGCAGCCAAGATCCGCTCGGGGCCGGGATTATAAATGAGCAGTTCTTC
CDR3: CASSQDPLGAGIINEQFF

V: TRBV7-6
J: TRBJ2-7
size: -
D: -
DNA: TGTGCCAGCAGCTTACCATCGGGGGGCGGCGAGCAGTACTTC
CDR3: CASSLPSGGGEQYF

V: TRBV4-1
J: TRBJ1-3
size: once
D: -
DNA: TGCGCCAGCAGCCAAGTTGGGGGAGCAGGAAACACCATATATTTT
CDR3: CASSQVGGAGNTIYF

V: TRBV5-6
J: TRBJ1-6
size: -
D: TRBD1
DNA: TGTGCCAGCAGCTTGAGGACAGGGTATAATTCACCCCTCCACTTT
CDR3: CASSLRTGYNSPLHF

V: TRBV30
J: TRBJ2-7
size: -
D: -
DNA: TGTGCCTGGAGCCTAGGGGGTGTTTTTCTGGGCGAGCAGTACTTC
CDR3: CAWSLGGVFLGEQYF

V: TRBV5-6
J: TRBJ1-5
size: -
D: TRBD1
DNA: TGTGCCAGCAGCCCGAAAGGACAGGGGGTTGGTCAGCCCCAGCATTTT
CDR3: CASSPKGQGVGQPQHF

V: TRBV12-3/TRBV12-4
J: TRBJ2-2
size: few
D: -
DNA: TGTGCCAGCAGTTTAAGCCAGTCATCCCGTCAGCTGTTTTTT
CDR3: CASSLSQSSRQLFF

V: TRBV10-2
J: TRBJ1-1
size: -
D: TRBD1
DNA: TGCGCCAGCAGAGGTGGGACAGTGAACACTGAAGCTTTCTTT
CDR3: CASRGGTVNTEAFF

V: TRBV7-9
J: TRBJ2-7
size: few
D: TRBD1
DNA: TGTGCCAGCACAGGCAACCCGGGACAGGGGACCTACGAGCAGTACTTC
CDR3: CASTGNPGQGTYEQYF

V: TRBV4-1
J: TRBJ2-7
size: few
D: -
DNA: TGCGCCAGCAGCCAAGAACCCTCGGAAGGTTACGAGCAGTACTTC
CDR3: CASSQEPSEGYEQYF

V: TRBV4-3
J: TRBJ2-2
size: -
D: -
DNA: TGCGCCAGCAGCCAAGTTCGGGAGGAGCTGTTTTTT
CDR3: CASSQVREELFF

V: TRBV5-1
J: TRBJ2-3
size: -
D: TRBD2
DNA: TGCGCCAGCAGCCTAATAGCGGGAGGGTTAACAGATACGCAGTATTTT
CDR3: CASSLIAGGLTDTQYF

V: TRBV6-2/TRBV6-3
J: TRBJ2-5
size: few
D: -
DNA: TGTGCCAGCAGACACCTTTCCGACAGTTTTCAAGAGACCCAGTACTTC
CDR3: CASRHLSDSFQETQYF

V: TRBV7-2
J: TRBJ2-1
size: -
D: TRBD2
DNA: TGTGCCAGCAGCCTGAGACTTGCGGGGGTGCCTGACAATGAGCAGTTCTTC
CDR3: CASSLRLAGVPDNEQFF

V: TRBV24-1
J: TRBJ1-1
size: -
D: -
DNA: TGTGCCACCAGTGAGTACAAATTGGACGCTGAAGCTTTCTTT
CDR3: CATSEYKLDAEAFF

V: TRBV7-2
J: TRBJ1-6
size: few
D: TRBD1
DNA: TGTGCCAGCAGCTTAGGACAGGGATATGGGGTACCCCTCCACTTT
CDR3: CASSLGQGYGVPLHF

V: TRBV15
J: TRBJ1-1
size: -
D: -
DNA: TGTGCCACCAGCAGAGTCAGCTACACTGAAGCTTTCTTT
CDR3: CATSRVSYTEAFF

V: TRBV7-3
J: TRBJ2-3
size: few
D: -
DNA: TGTGCCAGCAGCCCTATCCAAGGATACGGGATAGATACGCAGTATTTT
CDR3: CASSPIQGYGIDTQYF

V: TRBV7-9
J: TRBJ1-6
size: few
D: TRBD1
DNA: TGTGCCAGCAGATTACCGGGACAGAATAATTCACCCCTCCACTTT
CDR3: CASRLPGQNNSPLHF

V: TRBV4-1
J: TRBJ1-1
size: -
D: -
DNA: TGCGCCAGCAGCCAAGATGCGGGGAACACTGAAGCTTTCTTT
CDR3: CASSQDAGNTEAFF

V: TRBV20-1
J: TRBJ1-2
size: -
D: TRBD1
DNA: TGCAGTGCTCACGACAGGGGGGGCGGCTACACCTTC
CDR3: CSAHDRGGGYTF

V: TRBV19
J: TRBJ2-1
size: -
D: -
DNA: TGTGCCAGTAGTGAGAGGGCCTACAATGAGCAGTTCTTC
CDR3: CASSERAYNEQFF

V: TRBV30
J: TRBJ2-7
size: -
D: -
DNA: TGTGCCTGGAGTGACCTCCCCGGACTTGATAACTACGAGCAGTACTTC
CDR3: CAWSDLPGLDNYEQYF

V: TRBV5-6
J: TRBJ2-2
size: many
D: -
DNA: TGTGCCAGCAGCTTGGTCCTCACCGGGGAGCTGTTTTTT
CDR3: CASSLVLTGELFF

V: TRBV7-6
J: TRBJ2-7
size: -
D: TRBD2
DNA: TGTGCCAGCAGCTCCTCAGGGGGACTAGCGGGTAGCTCCTACGAGCAGTACTTC
CDR3: CASSSSGGLAGSSYEQYF

V: TRBV18
J: TRBJ2-7
size: few
D: TRBD2
DNA: TGTGCCAGCGCAGGACTAGCGGAGGCCTACGAGCAGTACTTC
CDR3: CASAGLAEAYEQYF

V: TRBV29-1
J: TRBJ2-3
size: -
D: TRBD1
DNA: TGCAGCGCTACAGGGGGCTATAGCACAGATACGCAGTATTTT
CDR3: CSATGGYSTDTQYF

V: TRBV7-2
J: TRBJ2-1
size: few
D: -
DNA: TGTGCCAGCAGCTTAGAGCGGGTCGGTGAGCAGTTCTTC
CDR3: CASSLERVGEQFF

V: TRBV7-2
J: TRBJ2-7
size: few
D: -
DNA: TGTGCCAGCAGCTTAGATAGGCCCTCCGCCTACGAGCAGTACTTC
CDR3: CASSLDRPSAYEQYF

V: TRBV5-1
J: TRBJ2-1
size: -
D: TRBD2
DNA: TGCGCCAGCAGCTTAACTAGCGGAATCTACAATGAGCAGTTCTTC
CDR3: CASSLTSGIYNEQFF

V: TRBV4-2
J: TRBJ1-2
size: few
D: -
DNA: TGTGCCAGCAGCCAAGATCGGAACTATGGCTACACCTTC
CDR3: CASSQDRNYGYTF

V: TRBV7-6
J: TRBJ2-5
size: -
D: -
DNA: TGTGCCAGCAGCCGTACGCACAGGGAGAACCAAGAGACCCAGTACTTC
CDR3: CASSRTHRENQETQYF

V: TRBV20-1
J: TRBJ1-1
size: few
D: -
DNA: TGCAGTGCTAGGTTCTATCATGTAACTGAAGCTTTCTTT
CDR3: CSARFYHVTEAFF

V: TRBV7-9
J: TRBJ2-7
size: -
D: -
DNA: TGTGCCAGCAGCTGGGGGGCGCCCCACGAGCAGTACTTC
CDR3: CASSWGAPHEQYF

V: TRBV5-4
J: TRBJ2-7
size: -
D: -
DNA: TGTGCCCCAGGGAAAGGGACAAAGAACGAGCAGTACTTC
CDR3: CAPGKGTKNEQYF

V: TRBV28
J: TRBJ1-2
size: -
D: TRBD1
DNA: TGTGCCAGAAGGAGAGGGGGCATCTATGGCTACACCTTC
CDR3: CARRRGGIYGYTF

V: TRBV12-3/TRBV12-4
J: TRBJ2-1
size: few
D: TRBD2
DNA: TGTGCCAGCAGTTCCGGGACTAGGCGGGTTGATGAGCAGTTCTTC
CDR3: CASSSGTRRVDEQFF

V: TRBV5-1
J: TRBJ2-1
size: few
D: TRBD2
DNA: TGCGCCACCCGACTAGCGGGAGAATACAATGAGCAGTTCTTC
CDR3: CATRLAGEYNEQFF

V: TRBV20-1
J: TRBJ2-7
size: few
D: TRBD1
DNA: TGCAGTGCCACCGGGACAGGGGTTTCCTACGAGCAGTACTTC
CDR3: CSATGTGVSYEQYF

V: TRBV6-1
J: TRBJ2-5
size: many
D: TRBD2
DNA: TGTGCCAGCAGGTCTACCAGCGGGGTCCAAGAGACCCAGTACTTC
CDR3: CASRSTSGVQETQYF

V: TRBV18
J: TRBJ1-2
size: few
D: TRBD1
DNA: TGTGCCAGCTCACCACCCGGGACAGCGGGGAGCTACACCTTC
CDR3: CASSPPGTAGSYTF

V: TRBV12-3/TRBV12-4
J: TRBJ2-4
size: few
D: -
DNA: TGTGCCAGCTCCCTGGGACCGGCCGGAAACATTCAGTACTTC
CDR3: CASSLGPAGNIQYF

V: TRBV15
J: TRBJ2-4
size: few
D: TRBD1
DNA: TGTGCCACCAGCATCCGGGACAGCAAAAACATTCAGTACTTC
CDR3: CATSIRDSKNIQYF

V: TRBV29-1
J: TRBJ2-1
size: few
D: -
DNA: TGCAGCGTTGTCGCGGGACCAATAAAGAATGAGCAGTTCTTC
CDR3: CSVVAGPIKNEQFF

V: TRBV6-6
J: TRBJ2-1
size: -
D: -
DNA: TGTGCCAGCAGTTACTCGACTAATTACAATGAGCAGTTCTTC
CDR3: CASSYSTNYNEQFF

V: TRBV12-3/TRBV12-4
J: TRBJ1-1
size: -
D: -
DNA: TGTGCCAGCAGATCGCGAGGATTGGTGAACACTGAAGCTTTCTTT
CDR3: CASRSRGLVNTEAFF

V: TRBV10-2
J: TRBJ1-5
size: few
D: -
DNA: TGCGCCAGCAGTGAGTCGTGGACCCCTCTTTTTAGCAATCAGCCCCAGCATTTT
CDR3: CASSESWTPLFSNQPQHF

V: TRBV12-3/TRBV12-4
J: TRBJ2-1
size: -
D: -
DNA: TGTGCCAGCAGTTTGCTGCGGGGCTCCTACAATGAGCAGTTCTTC
CDR3: CASSLLRGSYNEQFF

V: TRBV24-1
J: TRBJ2-2
size: few
D: -
DNA: TGTGCCACCAGTGATCCCCGCACCGGGGAGCTGTTTTTT
CDR3: CATSDPRTGELFF

V: TRBV6-1
J: TRBJ2-1
size: few
D: TRBD2
DNA: TGTGCCAGCAGGGCAGGGACTAGCATCAATGAGCAGTTCTTC
CDR3: CASRAGTSINEQFF

V: TRBV10-3
J: TRBJ2-7
size: -
D: -
DNA: TGTGCCATCAAACAGGGCATCGGCGACGAGCAGTACTTC
CDR3: CAIKQGIGDEQYF

V: TRBV7-2
J: TRBJ1-1
size: -
D: -
DNA: TGTGCCAGCAGCTTAATCAGGGACACTGAAGCTTTCTTT
CDR3: CASSLIRDTEAFF

V: TRBV12-5
J: TRBJ2-3
size: once
D: -
DNA: TGTGCTAGTGGTTTGGGACAGCTCAGCACAGATACGCAGTATTTT
CDR3: CASGLGQLSTDTQYF

V: TRBV6-5
J: TRBJ1-6
size: -
D: -
DNA: TGTGCCAGCAGTTACGGGTCCACTCAAACCCTCCACTTT
CDR3: CASSYGSTQTLHF